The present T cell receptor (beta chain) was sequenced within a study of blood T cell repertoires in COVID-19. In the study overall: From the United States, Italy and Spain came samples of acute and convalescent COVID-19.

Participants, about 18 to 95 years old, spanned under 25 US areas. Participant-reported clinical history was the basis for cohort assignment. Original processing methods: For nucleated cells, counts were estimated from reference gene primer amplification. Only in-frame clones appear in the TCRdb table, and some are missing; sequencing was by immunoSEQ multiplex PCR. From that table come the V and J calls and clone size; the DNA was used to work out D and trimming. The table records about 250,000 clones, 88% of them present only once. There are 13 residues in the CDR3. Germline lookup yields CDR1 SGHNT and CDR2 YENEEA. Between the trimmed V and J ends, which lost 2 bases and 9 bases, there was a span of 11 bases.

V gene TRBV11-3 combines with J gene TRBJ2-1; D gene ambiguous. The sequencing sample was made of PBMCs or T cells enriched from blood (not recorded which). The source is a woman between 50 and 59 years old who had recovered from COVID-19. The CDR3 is CASSLIGRSEQFF. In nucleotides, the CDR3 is TGTGCCAGCAGCTTAATTGGTCGGAGTGAGCAGTTCTTC. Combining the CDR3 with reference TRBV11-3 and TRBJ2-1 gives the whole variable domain EAGVVQSPRYKIIEKKQPVAFWCNPISGHNTLYWYLQNLGQGPELLIRYENEEAVDDSQLPKDRFSAERLKGVDSTLKIQPAELGDSAVYLCASSLIGRSEQFFGPGTRLTVL.